The 29 T cell receptor beta chains below come from one sample, sequenced in a study of cytomegalovirus exposure and HLA in healthy donors. Assay used: immunoSEQ multiplex PCR; TCRdb lists only in-frame clones, some missing. Found here are around 160,000 clones, approximately 86% of them singletons; the top ten hold around 2.4%. Material for sequencing was PBMCs. The source is a man aged 25 to 45 in good health and CMV-seropositive.

This clone has just one count. The gene calls are TRBV7-6 and TRBJ2-2, with D tentatively TRBD2 (6 bases). The CDR3 loop spans 15 amino acids. Trimming cost V 5 bases and J 3 bases, with 13 bases left between them. The germline V gene has CDR1 SGHVS and CDR2 FNYEAQ. This CDR3 is CASSPGRQHTGELFF. The CDR3, as DNA: TGTGCCAGCAGCCCGGGGAGGCAGCACACCGGGGAGCTGTTTTTT.

J is TRBJ1-1 and V is TRBV6-1; TRBD1 is a possible D gene (6 bases). The germline V and J ends were trimmed by 0 bases and 6 bases, with 14 bases remaining between them. The CDR3 length is 15 residues. Germline V gene data show CDR1 as MNHNS and CDR2 as SASEGT. The CDR3 spells CASSEAHGGGAEAFF. CDR3 in DNA: TGTGCCAGCAGTGAAGCGCATGGCGGGGGCGCTGAAGCTTTCTTT.

V is TRBV18 and J is TRBJ1-3; the D is unclear. The germline V gene encodes CDR1 KGHSH and CDR2 LQKENI. The CDR3 loop spans 15 amino acids. V was shortened by 8 bases and J by 2 bases, with 16 bases between the two germline ends. In DNA, the CDR3 is TGTGCCAGCCGTCCCCAGGTTTTCACTGGAAACACCATATATTTT. Encoded protein: CASRPQVFTGNTIYF.

This clone was counted once. The chain combines TRBV5-4 with TRBJ2-2; D uncertain. The germline V and J ends were trimmed by 2 bases and 1 base, with 9 bases remaining between them. From germline, CDR1 is SGHNT and CDR2 YYREEE (reference sequence). This CDR3 is 15 amino acids long. In nucleotides, the CDR3 is TGTGCCAGCAGCTTAGAACCCAGGAACACCGGGGAGCTGTTTTTT. Translation gives CASSLEPRNTGELFF.

The chain is built from TRBV27 and TRBJ2-7, with TRBD1 identical over 9 bases. Germline V gene sequence: CDR1 MNHEY, CDR2 SMNVEV (reference sequence). There are 14 residues in the CDR3. The V and J ends lost 5 bases and 7 bases, in that order; junction bases with no gene match: 9. The CDR3 coding sequence is TGTGCCAGCAGTCTAGGACAGGGGCGGTGGGAGCAGTACTTC. This encodes CASSLGQGRWEQYF.

This chain links TRBV5-1 with TRBJ2-1; D might be TRBD2 (5 bases). V lost 0 bases to trimming and J lost 8 bases, with 9 bases between them. The CDR3 sequence is 13 residues long. CDR1 is SGHRS, CDR2 YFSETQ, per germline. The CDR3 coding sequence is TGCGCCAGCAGCTTGGGCCAGAGGGATGAGCAGTTCTTC. Protein sequence: CASSLGQRDEQFF.

The chain is built from TRBV5-6 and TRBJ2-5; a weak D match, TRBD2 (6 bases). CDR1 and CDR2 (germline): SGHDT, YYEEEE. The CDR3 covers 13 residues. Trimming left V 6 bases short and J 2 bases short, with 11 bases between. CDR3 residues: CASKGAGQETQYF. CDR3 nucleotides: TGTGCCAGCAAAGGGGCGGGGCAAGAGACCCAGTACTTC.

The V gene is TRBV6-1, the J gene TRBJ2-7; 7 positions agree with TRBD1. The CDR3 runs to 14 residues. Germline CDR1 MNHNS, CDR2 SASEGT. Germline trimming cut 2 bases from V and 4 bases from J; bases unmatched to any gene: 5. The CDR3 spells CASSELMTGYEQYF. CDR3 nucleotide sequence: TGTGCCAGCAGTGAACTAATGACAGGGTACGAGCAGTACTTC.

The V gene is TRBV27, the J gene TRBJ2-7, with 8 bases identical to TRBD2. The V gene's germline CDR1 is MNHEY and CDR2 SMNVEV (reference sequence). Germline trimming cut 6 bases from V and 5 bases from J; bases unmatched to any gene: 6. The CDR3 consists of 13 residues. CDR3 in amino acids: CASRSNGGDEQYF. In nucleotides, the CDR3 is TGTGCCAGCAGATCCAACGGGGGGGACGAGCAGTACTTC.

The chain links TRBV28 to TRBJ2-7; 9 bases are a match to TRBD1. With V trimmed by 2 bases and J by 4 bases, 9 bases remained unmatched. The germline V gene has CDR1 MDHEN and CDR2 SYDVKM. The CDR3 is 16 amino acids. The CDR3 spells CASSLGRDRVPYEQYF. The CDR3 nucleotides read TGTGCCAGCAGTTTAGGACGGGACAGGGTCCCGTACGAGCAGTACTTC.

This sequence joins TRBV5-8 and TRBJ2-6, with 10 nucleotides matching TRBD1. J was trimmed by 3 bases and V by 0 bases; bases with no gene match: 6. This CDR3 has 18 amino acids. Germline CDR1 SGHTS, CDR2 YDEGEE. The chain's CDR3 is CASSLERQGALGANVLTF. As DNA, the CDR3 is TGTGCCAGCAGCTTGGAACGACAGGGGGCGCTTGGGGCCAACGTCCTGACTTTC.

This chain uses TRBV10-3 with TRBJ2-6; weak D call: TRBD2 (6 bases). The germline V and J ends were trimmed by 10 bases and 0 bases, with 16 bases remaining between them. Germline CDR1 ENHRY, CDR2 SYGVKD. The CDR3 is made up of 16 amino acids. The CDR3 loop is CATMTGVISGANVLTF. The CDR3 nucleotides are TGTGCCACCATGACGGGGGTTATCTCTGGGGCCAACGTCCTGACTTTC.

V gene TRBV7-2 combines with J gene TRBJ2-3, with TRBD1 matching 8 bases. Per germline, CDR1 SGHTA and CDR2 FQGNSA. The CDR3 runs to 13 residues. The trim removed 6 bases at V and 2 bases at J, leaving 1 base unmatched. The CDR3 region has the DNA TGTGCCAGCAGACAGGGGGTCACAGATACGCAGTATTTT. This codes for CASRQGVTDTQYF.

The chain employs TRBV6-5 and TRBJ1-3, with D unresolved. V gave up 9 bases and J gave up 0 bases, with 6 bases separating them. Germline V gene lookup returns CDR1 MNHEY and CDR2 SVGAGI. This CDR3 comprises 12 residues. The CDR3 sequence is CASRDSGNTIYF. The DNA for the CDR3 is TGTGCCAGTCGGGACTCTGGAAACACCATATATTTT.

The V and J genes are TRBV19 and TRBJ2-4; 8 bases agree with TRBD2. From germline, CDR1 is LNHDA and CDR2 SQIVND (reference sequence). V dropped 6 bases and J dropped 3; count of bases not matched to a gene: 16. The CDR3 loop spans 18 amino acids. CDR3 loop: CASRSLKRGLADKNIQYF. CDR3 bases: TGTGCCAGTAGAAGCCTTAAGCGGGGGTTGGCAGACAAAAACATTCAGTACTTC.

The CDR3 is CASSRAGQGDYEQYF. The CDR3 bases are TGCGCCAGCAGCCGAGCAGGACAGGGTGACTACGAGCAGTACTTC. The chain is built from TRBV4-1 and TRBJ2-7; 8 bases match TRBD1. This CDR3 region has 15 residues. V lost 4 bases, J lost 3 bases, and 8 bases stayed unmatched. Germline V gene sequence: CDR1 MGHRA, CDR2 YSYEKL.

This clone came up once. The chain joins TRBV5-1 to TRBJ2-3, with D maybe TRBD2 (8 bases). V was clipped by 4 bases and J by 4 bases, with 31 bases between them. The CDR3 contains 20 residues. Germline lookup yields CDR1 SGHRS and CDR2 YFSETQ. This CDR3 is CASSARQGSWAGGVADTQYF. The CDR3 DNA follows: TGCGCCAGCAGCGCCAGACAGGGCTCATGGGCGGGGGGTGTCGCAGATACGCAGTATTTT.

CDR3 sequence (DNA): TGCGCCAGCAGCCAAGTCCTCACTCGACAGGGACGAAGCACAGATACGCAGTATTTT. Its protein is CASSQVLTRQGRSTDTQYF. The gene calls are TRBV4-3 and TRBJ2-3, with 7 positions matching TRBD1. The ends lost 1 base at V and 0 bases at J; junction bases unmatched: 13. CDR3 length equals 19 residues. Germline V gene sequence: CDR1 LGHNA, CDR2 YSLEER.

The chain employs TRBV27 and TRBJ1-1, with D perhaps TRBD1 (6 bases). Germline V CDR1 and CDR2: MNHEY, SMNVEV (reference sequence). CDR3 size: 15 residues. V was trimmed by 6 bases and J by 4 bases, leaving 18 bases between them. CDR3 residues: CASRVKGERATEAFF. The CDR3 nucleotides read TGTGCCAGCAGGGTTAAGGGGGAGAGGGCCACTGAAGCTTTCTTT.

The rearrangement uses TRBV7-2 and TRBJ1-1; 9 bases match TRBD1. The germline V gene encodes CDR1 SGHTA and CDR2 FQGNSA. The CDR3 is made up of 15 amino acids. The trim removed 4 bases at V and 3 bases at J, leaving 6 bases unmatched. CDR3 sequence reads: CASSWTGAGDTEAFF. CDR3 DNA: TGTGCCAGCAGCTGGACAGGGGCCGGGGACACTGAAGCTTTCTTT.

The rearrangement uses TRBV7-2 and TRBJ2-5; the match to TRBD2 covers 8 bases. From germline, CDR1 is SGHTA and CDR2 FQGNSA. The junction had 13 bases not matched to a gene; V was cut back by 0 bases and J by 4 bases. The CDR3 extends over 18 amino acids. The CDR3 nucleotides are TGTGCCAGCAGCTTAGCGCCCGGTAGCGGGGAATTGGGAGAGACCCAGTACTTC. This codes for CASSLAPGSGELGETQYF.

The V and J genes are TRBV7-9 and TRBJ2-7, with TRBD1 matching 8 bases. V was pared by 6 bases and J by 3 bases, with 10 bases of the junction left unmatched. The CDR3 runs 15 residues. Per the germline V gene, CDR1 is SEHNR and CDR2 is FQNEAQ (reference sequence). The CDR3 bases are TGTGCCAGCAGACTGGGCTCCGGGACAGGCTACGAGCAGTACTTC. Protein product: CASRLGSGTGYEQYF.

CDR3 sequence reads: CASSHTVGRLTEAFF. The DNA of the CDR3 is TGTGCCAGCAGCCATACCGTCGGCAGGCTCACTGAAGCTTTCTTT. The chain links TRBV14 to TRBJ1-1; D uncertain. Germline V lookup: CDR1 SGHDN, CDR2 FVKESK. The CDR3 consists of 15 residues. V lost 3 bases and J lost 4, with 15 bases in between. Filled out from reference TRBV14 and TRBJ1-1, the complete variable domain reads EAGVTQFPSHSVIEKGQTVTLRCDPISGHDNLYWYRRVMGKEIKFLLHFVKESKQDESGMPNNRFLAERTGGTYSTLKVQPAELEDSGVYFCASSHTVGRLTEAFFGQGTRLTVV.

The chain links TRBV7-8 to TRBJ2-5; the match to TRBD1 covers 7 bases. Germline V gene data show CDR1 as SGHVS and CDR2 as FQNEAQ. Germline trimming cut 5 bases from V and 4 bases from J; bases unmatched to any gene: 7. This CDR3 has 14 amino acids. CDR3 residues: CASSAPAGGETQYF. CDR3 nucleotide sequence: TGTGCCAGCAGCGCCCCCGCAGGGGGAGAGACCCAGTACTTC.

V usage is TRBV4-1 and J usage is TRBJ2-7, with 7 nucleotides matching TRBD1. The CDR3 runs to 16 residues. Germline assignment: CDR1 MGHRA and CDR2 YSYEKL. V lost 1 base and J lost 3; bases outside the gene matches: 9. The DNA of the CDR3 is TGCGCCAGCAGCCAAGGGGCTAACGACAGGGTCTACGAGCAGTACTTC. Its translation: CASSQGANDRVYEQYF.

The chain employs TRBV30 and TRBJ1-6, with TRBD1 as a possible D gene (5 bases). The V gene's germline CDR1 is GTSNPN and CDR2 SVGIG (reference sequence). V lost 0 bases to trimming and J lost 7 bases, with 10 bases between them. CDR3 size: 14 residues. The CDR3 DNA is TGTGCCTGGAGTGTGACAGTCTGGAATTCACCCCTCCACTTT. Its protein is CAWSVTVWNSPLHF.

The CDR3 sequence: CASSPFTGAYEQYF. DNA for the CDR3: TGTGCCAGCAGCCCCTTTACCGGGGCCTACGAGCAGTACTTC. V gene TRBV6-4 combines with J gene TRBJ2-7; D is possibly TRBD2 (5 bases). V shed 6 bases and J shed 2 bases, with 14 bases lying between them. Germline V gene sequence: CDR1 MRHNA, CDR2 SNTAGT. The CDR3 contains 14 residues.

This chain connects TRBV2 to TRBJ2-7, with D perhaps matching TRBD1 (6 bases). This CDR3 spans 15 amino acids. The germline V gene has CDR1 SNHLY and CDR2 FYNNEI. The V end lost 4 bases, the J end lost 7 bases, and 20 bases lay between the germline ends. The CDR3 sequence is CASSGLGTPQVEQYF. CDR3 DNA sequence: TGTGCCAGCAGTGGGTTGGGGACACCGCAAGTGGAGCAGTACTTC.

This clone was picked up a small number of times. Other DNA sequences of this sample code for an identical CDR3. This chain connects TRBV18 to TRBJ2-5; D is possibly TRBD1 (5 bases). Between the trimmed V and J ends, which lost 3 bases and 1 base, there was a span of 6 bases. Germline-derived CDR1 and CDR2 are KGHSH and LQKENI. The CDR3 spans 13 residues. The CDR3 reads CASSPQGQETQYF. CDR3 DNA sequence: TGTGCCAGCTCACCCCAGGGCCAAGAGACCCAGTACTTC.